The 25 T cell receptor beta chains below were found in one sample sequenced in a study of blood T cells in healthy people across ages. Through a sample-barcoded 5' primer and a J-beta primer mix, a second PCR was run for 7 to 11 cycles. TCRdb called the 5' RACE reads again in MiXCR, with one record for every CDR3 protein. Here the sample spans over 700,000 distinct CDR3 sequences, approximately 25% being singletons. These data also featured in a second study, about T cells of mothers and their children.

Sequencing was performed on blood. Receptors were obtained from a boy aged 10-17 years in good health.

This clonotype showed up just a few times. The rearrangement uses TRBV29-1 and TRBJ1-2; no definite D call. This CDR3 spans 14 amino acids. CDR1 and CDR2 (germline): SQVTM, ANQGSEA. The ends were cut back, 3 bases at V and 4 bases at J, with 15 bases in the middle. CDR3 protein: CSVEDSGVIYGYTF. The CDR3 DNA is TGCAGCGTTGAGGATTCCGGTGTGATCTATGGCTACACCTTC. Full variable domain (outside the CDR3, taken from reference TRBV29-1 and TRBJ1-2): SAVISQKPSRDICQRGTSLTIQCQVDSQVTMMFWYRQQPGQSLTLIATANQGSEATYESGFVIDKFPISRPNLTFSTLTVSNMSPEDSSIYLCSVEDSGVIYGYTFGSGTRLTVV.

This clonotype was seen only a few times. The J gene is TRBJ2-5, the V gene TRBV7-9; 10 nucleotides line up with TRBD2. With 5 bases clipped from V and 1 base from J, the junction kept 13 bases outside the gene matches. This CDR3 has 18 residues. Germline V CDR1 and CDR2: SEHNR, FQNEAQ (reference sequence). Here the CDR3 reads CASSQGTSALPTQETQYF. CDR3 DNA: TGTGCCAGCAGCCAAGGGACTAGCGCCTTGCCTACCCAAGAGACCCAGTACTTC.

The CDR3 sequence: CASRTGTGFATNEKLFF. The DNA for the CDR3 is TGTGCCAGCAGAACCGGGACAGGTTTCGCAACTAATGAAAAACTGTTTTTT. The chain joins TRBV7-2 to TRBJ1-4, with 8 bases identical to TRBD1. The CDR3 is 17 amino acids. Germline assignment: CDR1 SGHTA and CDR2 FQGNSA. Trimming at V came to 6 bases and at J to 0 bases, leaving 9 bases not matched to a gene.

V and J are TRBV7-2 and TRBJ2-1, with TRBD2 matching 8 bases. CDR3 length: 16 residues. CDR1 SGHTA and CDR2 FQGNSA come from the germline V gene. After removal of 4 bases from V and 6 bases from J, the junction contained 11 bases not matched to a gene. CDR3 bases: TGTGCCAGCAGCTCCATCCGGGGACTAGGGCCCAATGAGCAGTTCTTC. This gives the protein CASSSIRGLGPNEQFF.

This clonotype was detected once. The chain is built from TRBV9 and TRBJ2-1, with TRBD2 matching over 7 bases. CDR1 and CDR2 from the germline V gene are SGDLS and YYNGEE. The CDR3 covers 16 residues. J was trimmed by 4 bases and V by 5 bases; bases with no gene match: 12. CDR3 in amino acids: CASSPQGSGEYNEQFF. CDR3 nucleotide sequence: TGTGCCAGCAGTCCCCAAGGGAGCGGGGAATACAATGAGCAGTTCTTC.

V usage is TRBV21-1 and J usage is TRBJ2-7; no check of the table's D call, TRBD2, against the DNA was made. TRBV21-1 is given as a pseudogene. The CDR3 has 14 residues. The CDR3: CASSSQGVADEQYF. The CDR3, as DNA: TGTGCCAGCAGCTCGCAGGGAGTGGCGGACGAGCAGTACTTC.

This clonotype has a handful of counts. The CDR3 nucleotides read TGTGCCAGCAGCTTAGGGCGCGGAGTGCGAGAGACCCAGTACTTC. It is translated as CASSLGRGVRETQYF. The chain employs TRBV7-2 and TRBJ2-5; D gene uncertain. In germline, CDR1 is SGHTA, CDR2 FQGNSA. V was clipped by 1 base and J by 4 bases, with 13 bases between them. This CDR3 has 15 residues.

The chain employs TRBV29-1 and TRBJ2-7, with 8 bases identical to TRBD2. The germline V gene encodes CDR1 SQVTM and CDR2 ANQGSEA. Trimming at V came to 4 bases and at J to 5 bases, leaving 10 bases not matched to a gene. The CDR3 consists of 14 residues. In DNA form, the CDR3 reads TGCAGCGTTGTTAGCGGGACGGGGGGCCACGAGCAGTACTTC. Encoded protein: CSVVSGTGGHEQYF.

Here the CDR3 DNA reads TGCGCCAGCAGCCAAGGACAGGGGGCTAATGAAAAACTGTTTTTT. It codes for CASSQGQGANEKLFF. The genes are TRBV4-3 and TRBJ1-4, with 9 bases identical to TRBD1. There are 15 residues in the CDR3. With V trimmed by 1 base and J by 3 bases, 0 bases remained unmatched. Germline V CDR1 and CDR2: LGHNA, YSLEER.

This clonotype was picked up a small number of times. The chain uses TRBV27 and TRBJ1-5; D is possibly TRBD1 (5 bases). The germline gives CDR1 MNHEY, CDR2 SMNVEV (reference sequence). The germline V and J ends were trimmed by 4 bases and 6 bases, with 10 bases remaining between them. The CDR3 spans 13 residues. CDR3 in amino acids: CASSWGVGQPQHF. CDR3 sequence (DNA): TGTGCCAGCAGTTGGGGGGTCGGTCAGCCCCAGCATTTT.

This clonotype has only a few counts. This chain connects TRBV14 to TRBJ2-5; TRBD1 matches 9 bases. The CDR3 is 16 amino acids. CDR1 and CDR2 (germline): SGHDN, FVKESK. V lost 4 bases and J lost 4; bases outside the gene matches: 10. This CDR3 reads CASSLHGTGIGETQYF. The CDR3 DNA follows: TGTGCCAGCAGCCTACACGGGACAGGGATAGGAGAGACCCAGTACTTC. Variable domain in full (rest from reference TRBV14 and TRBJ2-5): EAGVTQFPSHSVIEKGQTVTLRCDPISGHDNLYWYRRVMGKEIKFLLHFVKESKQDESGMPNNRFLAERTGGTYSTLKVQPAELEDSGVYFCASSLHGTGIGETQYFGPGTRLLVL.

V and J are TRBV24-1 and TRBJ1-5, with D uncertain. This CDR3 is 14 amino acids long. Germline CDR1 is KGHDR and CDR2 is SFDVKD. V gave up 5 bases and J gave up 2 bases, with 9 bases separating them. Written as DNA, the CDR3 is TGTGCCACCAGTGCGTCATGGGGCAATCAGCCCCAGCATTTT. Residues: CATSASWGNQPQHF.

The CDR3 sequence: CASSFLLDLEETQYF. CDR3 DNA sequence: TGTGCCAGCAGCTTCCTGCTAGACCTGGAAGAGACCCAGTACTTC. The chain links TRBV11-2 to TRBJ2-5; no firm D call. V dropped 3 bases and J dropped 3 bases, with 14 bases sitting between them. The CDR3 totals 15 residues. CDR1 and CDR2 (germline): SGHAT, FQNNGV.

A few counts support this clonotype. The gene calls are TRBV4-1 and TRBJ2-2; D is unclear. CDR3 length: 12 amino acids. The germline V gene encodes CDR1 MGHRA and CDR2 YSYEKL. Trimming removed 1 base from V and 9 bases from J, with 6 bases in between. This CDR3 is CASSQVGRELFF. The CDR3 DNA sequence: TGCGCCAGCAGCCAAGTTGGGAGGGAGCTGTTTTTT.

This clonotype has more than one count but fewer than ten. The V call is TRBV7-2, the J call TRBJ1-5; D is unresolved. V was pared by 5 bases and J by 7 bases, with 12 bases between. CDR1 SGHTA and CDR2 FQGNSA come from the germline V gene. CDR3 length: 13 residues. The CDR3 protein is CASSLMGMQPQHF. The CDR3 region has the DNA TGTGCCAGCAGCCTAATGGGGATGCAGCCCCAGCATTTT.

This clonotype has only a few counts. V usage is TRBV20-1 and J usage is TRBJ2-1, with TRBD2 matching over 10 bases. V was clipped by 1 base and J by 5 bases; unmatched bases: 5. This CDR3 spans 15 amino acids. Germline V lookup: CDR1 DFQATT, CDR2 SNEGSKA (reference sequence). The CDR3 coding sequence is TGCAGTGCTAGAGGGACTAGCGGAGATAACAATGAGCAGTTCTTC. Translation gives CSARGTSGDNNEQFF.

A word on this clonotype: One junction end disagrees with the germline gene, perhaps due to a read error. The chain employs TRBV24-1 and TRBJ2-3; 11 bases align to TRBD1. Germline assignment: CDR1 KGHDR and CDR2 SFDVKD. There are 15 residues in the CDR3. The CDR3 sequence is CATSDGQGATETQYF. In DNA, the CDR3 is TGTGCCACCAGTGACGGACAGGGGGCTACAGAAACGCAGTATTTT.

Only a few counts were recorded for this clonotype. This chain joins TRBV5-1 and TRBJ2-5; perhaps D is TRBD1 or TRBD2 (5 bases each). The J call is uncertain, as TRBJ2-1 better fits the DNA end. The CDR3 extends over 12 amino acids. The germline V gene encodes CDR1 SGHRS and CDR2 YFSETQ. The CDR3 DNA follows: TGCGCCAGCAGCTTATGGGGACGCGAGCAGTTCTTC. This codes for CASSLWGREQFF.

The genes are TRBV6-2 or TRBV6-3 and TRBJ2-2, with 8 bases fitting TRBD2. Trimming removed 6 bases from V and 7 bases from J; junction bases left unmatched: 16. The CDR3 runs to 17 residues. CDR1 is MNHEY, CDR2 SVGEGT, per germline. Here the CDR3 DNA reads TGTGCCAGCAGCAACAGTCGGGCGGGAGGTTTCCTCGGGGAGCTGTTTTTT. It translates to CASSNSRAGGFLGELFF.

This chain connects TRBV4-2 to TRBJ2-1; 10 positions match TRBD2. The length of the CDR3 is 16 residues. J lost 7 bases, V lost 5 bases, and 11 bases had no gene match. The V gene's germline CDR1 is LGHNA and CDR2 YNFKEQ. In nucleotides, the CDR3 is TGTGCCAGCAGCTCGGCTAGCGGGAGTCGGGGGAATGAGCAGTTCTTC. Encoded protein: CASSSASGSRGNEQFF.

V is TRBV6-6 and J is TRBJ1-1; D gene unclear. The CDR3 contains 15 residues. Germline V gene data show CDR1 as MNHNY and CDR2 as SVGAGI (reference sequence). Trimming took off 2 bases at V and 3 bases at J, with 13 bases between the two ends. The CDR3 nucleotides are TGTGCCAGCAGTTACCCCACGGAGCTGGACACTGAAGCTTTCTTT. Translation: CASSYPTELDTEAFF.

This clonotype was found a few times. The V call is TRBV9, the J call TRBJ2-1; 9 bases agree with TRBD2. V was pared by 0 bases and J by 2 bases, with 3 bases of the junction left unmatched. The CDR3 contains 16 residues. The germline V gene encodes CDR1 SGDLS and CDR2 YYNGEE. As DNA, the CDR3 is TGTGCCAGCAGCGTAGGTCTAGCGGGGCCCTACAATGAGCAGTTCTTC. Its translation: CASSVGLAGPYNEQFF.

This clonotype was detected a few times. V is TRBV25-1 and J is TRBJ2-5; D tentatively fits TRBD1 or TRBD2 (5 bases each). Germline V gene data show CDR1 as MGHDK and CDR2 as SYGVNS. CDR3 length: 11 amino acids. The V end was cut by 5 bases, the J end by 11 bases, with 12 bases between. CDR3 sequence (DNA): TGTGCCAGCAGTAACGGGGCTAGGCAGTACTTC. It encodes CASSNGARQYF.

This chain connects TRBV20-1 to TRBJ1-3, with D tentatively TRBD1 (6 bases). V shed 5 bases and J shed 1 base, with 27 bases lying between them. CDR1 is DFQATT and CDR2 is SNEGSKA in the germline V gene (reference sequence). The CDR3 is made up of 19 amino acids. The CDR3 nucleotides read TGCAGTGCTTATTCCCTCGGGGGGGCACCACTTCGTTCTGGAAACACCATATATTTT. Amino acids: CSAYSLGGAPLRSGNTIYF.

The chain uses TRBV29-1 and TRBJ2-7, with TRBD1 matching over 10 bases. CDR1 is SQVTM and CDR2 is ANQGSEA in the germline V gene. This CDR3 is built from 13 residues. The junction had 3 bases not matched to a gene; V was cut back by 5 bases and J by 2 bases. CDR3 region: CSVRGQGAYEQYF. In DNA, the CDR3 is TGCAGCGTTCGAGGACAGGGGGCCTACGAGCAGTACTTC.